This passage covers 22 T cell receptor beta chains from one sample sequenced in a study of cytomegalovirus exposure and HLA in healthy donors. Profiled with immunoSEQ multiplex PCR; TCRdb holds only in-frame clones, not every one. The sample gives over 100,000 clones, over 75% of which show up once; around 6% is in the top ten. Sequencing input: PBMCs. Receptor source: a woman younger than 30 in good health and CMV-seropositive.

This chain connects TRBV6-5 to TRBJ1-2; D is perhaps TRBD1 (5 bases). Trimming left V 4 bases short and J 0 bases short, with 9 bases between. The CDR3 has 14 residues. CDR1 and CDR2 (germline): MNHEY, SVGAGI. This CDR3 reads CASSSGVANYGYTF. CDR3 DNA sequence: TGTGCCAGCAGTTCGGGGGTTGCTAACTATGGCTACACCTTC.

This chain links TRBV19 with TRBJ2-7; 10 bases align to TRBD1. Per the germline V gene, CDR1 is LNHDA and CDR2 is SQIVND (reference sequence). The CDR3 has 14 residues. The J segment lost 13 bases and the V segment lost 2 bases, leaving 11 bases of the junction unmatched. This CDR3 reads CASSITGTGVPSYF. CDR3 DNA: TGTGCCAGTAGTATAACCGGGACAGGGGTTCCCTCCTACTTC.

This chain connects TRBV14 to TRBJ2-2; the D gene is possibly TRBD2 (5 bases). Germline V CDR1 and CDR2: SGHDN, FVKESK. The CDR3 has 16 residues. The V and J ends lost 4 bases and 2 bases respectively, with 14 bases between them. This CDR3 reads CASSRKTGINTGELFF. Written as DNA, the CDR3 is TGTGCCAGCAGCCGCAAGACCGGGATAAACACCGGGGAGCTGTTTTTT.

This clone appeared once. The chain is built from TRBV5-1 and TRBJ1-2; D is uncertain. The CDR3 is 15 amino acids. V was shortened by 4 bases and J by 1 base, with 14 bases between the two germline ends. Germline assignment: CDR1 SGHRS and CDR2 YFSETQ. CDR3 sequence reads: CASSVGSTLNYGYTF. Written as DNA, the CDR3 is TGCGCCAGCAGCGTGGGGTCCACTCTTAACTATGGCTACACCTTC. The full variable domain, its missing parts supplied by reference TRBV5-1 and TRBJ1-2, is KAGVTQTPRYLIKTRGQQVTLSCSPISGHRSVSWYQQTPGQGLQFLFEYFSETQRNKGNFPGRFSGRQFSNSRSEMNVSTLELGDSALYLCASSVGSTLNYGYTFGSGTRLTVV.

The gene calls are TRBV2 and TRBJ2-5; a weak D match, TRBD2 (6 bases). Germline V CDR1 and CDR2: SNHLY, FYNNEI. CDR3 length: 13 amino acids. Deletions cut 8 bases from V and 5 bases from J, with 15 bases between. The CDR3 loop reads CASRRGGGETQYF. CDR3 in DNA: TGTGCCAGCCGGCGGGGAGGAGGGGAGACCCAGTACTTC.

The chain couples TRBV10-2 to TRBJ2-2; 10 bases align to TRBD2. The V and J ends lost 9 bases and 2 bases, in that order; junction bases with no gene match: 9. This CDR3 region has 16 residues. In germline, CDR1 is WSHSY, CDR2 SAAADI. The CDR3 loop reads CASLSGGATNTGELFF. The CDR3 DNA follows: TGCGCCAGTTTGAGCGGGGGGGCCACAAACACCGGGGAGCTGTTTTTT.

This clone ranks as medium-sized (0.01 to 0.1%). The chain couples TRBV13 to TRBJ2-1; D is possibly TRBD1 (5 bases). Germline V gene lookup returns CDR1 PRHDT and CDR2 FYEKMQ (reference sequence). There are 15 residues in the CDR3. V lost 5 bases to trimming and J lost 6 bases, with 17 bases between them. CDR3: CASSLRGPTTNEQFF. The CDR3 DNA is TGTGCCAGCAGCCTTAGGGGTCCTACGACCAATGAGCAGTTCTTC.

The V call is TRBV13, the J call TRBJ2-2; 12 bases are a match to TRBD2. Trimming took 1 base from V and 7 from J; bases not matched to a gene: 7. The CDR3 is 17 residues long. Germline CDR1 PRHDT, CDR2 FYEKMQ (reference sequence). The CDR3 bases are TGTGCCAGCAGCTTAGTTCTCGGACTAGCGGGGCACGGGGAGCTGTTTTTT. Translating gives CASSLVLGLAGHGELFF.

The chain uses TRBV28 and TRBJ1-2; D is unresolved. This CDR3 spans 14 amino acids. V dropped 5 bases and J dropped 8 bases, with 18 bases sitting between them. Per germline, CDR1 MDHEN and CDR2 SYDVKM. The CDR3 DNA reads TGTGCCAGCAGTCCGCGGGCCTTCAATGGGGGCTACACCTTC. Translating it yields CASSPRAFNGGYTF.

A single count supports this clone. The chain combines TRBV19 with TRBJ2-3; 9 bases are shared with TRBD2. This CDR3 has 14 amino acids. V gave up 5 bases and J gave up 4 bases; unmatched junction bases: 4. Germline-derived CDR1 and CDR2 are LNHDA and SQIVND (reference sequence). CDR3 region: CASSLRTSADTQYF. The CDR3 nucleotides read TGTGCCAGTAGTCTACGGACTAGCGCAGATACGCAGTATTTT.

The CDR3 DNA is TGTGCCAGCAGCTTACGGGAAGGGACAGATACGCAGTATTTT. Amino acids: CASSLREGTDTQYF. This chain links TRBV7-9 with TRBJ2-3, with D perhaps TRBD2 (5 bases). From germline, CDR1 is SEHNR and CDR2 FQNEAQ (reference sequence). V lost 2 bases and J lost 3, with 9 bases in between. This CDR3 region has 14 residues.

CDR3 in DNA: TGTGCCAGCTCACCCTCGGGGGATAGCGGGAGGCTTCACGAGCAGTACTTC. Its protein is CASSPSGDSGRLHEQYF. The V gene is TRBV18, the J gene TRBJ2-7; the match to TRBD2 covers 10 bases. Germline-derived CDR1 and CDR2 are KGHSH and LQKENI. The CDR3 is made up of 17 amino acids. Trimming took 3 bases from V and 5 from J; bases not matched to a gene: 13.

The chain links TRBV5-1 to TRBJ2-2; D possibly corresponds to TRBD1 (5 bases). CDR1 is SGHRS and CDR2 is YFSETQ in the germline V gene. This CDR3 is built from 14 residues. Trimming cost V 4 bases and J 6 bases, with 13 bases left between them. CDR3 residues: CASSNYQGPGELFF. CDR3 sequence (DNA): TGCGCCAGCAGCAATTATCAGGGTCCCGGGGAGCTGTTTTTT.

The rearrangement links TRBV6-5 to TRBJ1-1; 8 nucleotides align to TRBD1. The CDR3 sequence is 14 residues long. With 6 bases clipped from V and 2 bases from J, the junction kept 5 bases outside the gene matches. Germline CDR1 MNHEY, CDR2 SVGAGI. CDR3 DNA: TGTGCCAGCAGCCGACAGGGGATTAACACTGAAGCTTTCTTT. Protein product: CASSRQGINTEAFF.

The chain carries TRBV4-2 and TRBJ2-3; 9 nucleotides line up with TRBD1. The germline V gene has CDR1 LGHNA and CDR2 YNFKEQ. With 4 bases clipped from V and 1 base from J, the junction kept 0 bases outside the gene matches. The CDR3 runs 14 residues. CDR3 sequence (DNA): TGTGCCAGCAGCCGGGACAGGGGCACAGATACGCAGTATTTT. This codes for CASSRDRGTDTQYF.

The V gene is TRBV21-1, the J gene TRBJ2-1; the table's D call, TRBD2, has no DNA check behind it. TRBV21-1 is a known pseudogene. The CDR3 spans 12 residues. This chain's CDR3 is CASSKERPEQFF. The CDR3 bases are TGTGCCAGCAGCAAAGAGAGGCCAGAGCAGTTCTTC.

CDR3 in DNA: TGTGCCAGTATTGACAGGGGGGGTGACTATGGCTACACCTTC. It codes for CASIDRGGDYGYTF. The chain joins TRBV19 to TRBJ1-2, with 9 bases that match TRBD1. Trimming took 7 bases from V and 3 from J; bases not matched to a gene: 6. CDR1 LNHDA and CDR2 SQIVND come from the germline V gene (reference sequence). The CDR3 has 14 residues.

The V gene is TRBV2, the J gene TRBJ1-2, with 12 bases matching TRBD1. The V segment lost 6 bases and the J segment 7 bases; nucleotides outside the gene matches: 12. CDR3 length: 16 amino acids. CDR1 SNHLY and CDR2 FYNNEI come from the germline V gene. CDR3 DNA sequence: TGTGCCAGCAGAGCCGGGACAGGGGGCCTAAGCAGTGGCTACACCTTC. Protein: CASRAGTGGLSSGYTF. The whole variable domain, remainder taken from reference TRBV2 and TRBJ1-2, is EPEVTQTPSHQVTQMGQEVILRCVPISNHLYFYWYRQILGQKVEFLVSFYNNEISEKSEIFDDQFSVERPDGSNFTLKIRSTKLEDSAMYFCASRAGTGGLSSGYTFGSGTRLTVV.

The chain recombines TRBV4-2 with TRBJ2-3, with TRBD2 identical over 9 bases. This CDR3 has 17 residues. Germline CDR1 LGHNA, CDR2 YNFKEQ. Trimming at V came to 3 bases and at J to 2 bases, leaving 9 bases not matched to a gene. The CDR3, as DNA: TGTGCCAGCAGCCATCCGGCGGGAGGGGAGGTCACAGATACGCAGTATTTT. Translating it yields CASSHPAGGEVTDTQYF.

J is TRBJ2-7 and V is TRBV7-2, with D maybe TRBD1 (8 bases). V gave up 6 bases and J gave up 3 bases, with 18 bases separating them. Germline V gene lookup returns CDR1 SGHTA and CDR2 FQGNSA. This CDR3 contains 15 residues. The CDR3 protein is CASRQGGSPNYEQYF. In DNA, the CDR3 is TGTGCCAGCAGACAGGGGGGGAGCCCAAACTACGAGCAGTACTTC.

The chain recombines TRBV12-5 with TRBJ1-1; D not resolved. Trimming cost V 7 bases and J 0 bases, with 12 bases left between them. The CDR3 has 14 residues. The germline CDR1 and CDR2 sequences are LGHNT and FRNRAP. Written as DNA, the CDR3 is TGTGCTAGTGCCCTAGAAGAAATGAACACTGAAGCTTTCTTT. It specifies CASALEEMNTEAFF.

The CDR3 region is CASSPPRSQETQYF. The CDR3, as DNA: TGTGCCAGCTCACCACCGCGGTCTCAAGAGACCCAGTACTTC. The V call is TRBV18, the J call TRBJ2-5; no firm D call. CDR1 is KGHSH, CDR2 LQKENI, per germline. The CDR3 is made up of 14 amino acids. V was trimmed by 0 bases and J by 2 bases, leaving 7 bases between them.